This TCR beta chain was observed in a study of cytomegalovirus exposure and HLA in healthy donors. CDR1 is MGHRA, CDR2 YSYEKL, per germline. The CDR3 consists of 15 residues. The V end lost 4 bases, the J end lost 3 bases, and 13 bases lay between the germline ends. Researchers ran the PCR with 60 Vbeta and 13 Jbeta primers. Clones were read by immunoSEQ multiplex PCR, and TCRdb kept only the in-frame ones, dropping some. The sample includes about 160,000 clones, 85% seen only once; the top ten take 1%. The rearrangement uses TRBV4-1 and TRBJ1-3; TRBD1 might be the D (5 bases). The sample was PBMCs. The clonotype comes from a boy between 2 and 10 years old in good health and CMV-seronegative. Here the CDR3 DNA reads TGCGCCAGCAGCCCGGCCGGGGGGAGTGGAAACACCATATATTTT. It yields the protein CASSPAGGSGNTIYF.